This T cell receptor beta chain was sequenced for a study of blood T cell repertoires in COVID-19. Across the study: Samples taken during acute and convalescent COVID-19 were collected in the United States, Italy and Spain. T cells, B-cell-depleted T cells, or PBMCs supplied cDNA or gDNA.

As processed by the authors: Reference gene primer amplification in the assay estimated nucleated cell counts. Produced via immunoSEQ multiplex PCR; TCRdb's table is partial and in-frame only. The V and J calls and clone size come from that table; D and trimming were worked out from the DNA. The sample contains approximately 84,000 clones, 85% to 90% of which appear only once. A few counts support this clone. CDR1 and CDR2 (germline): MNHNS, SASEGT. With 1 base removed from V and 3 bases from J, the gap between germline ends came to 12 bases. The length of the CDR3 is 15 residues. The TCR was taken from a human donor with active COVID-19. The donor label of this sample is uncertain. This rearrangement joins TRBV6-1 to TRBJ1-2, with D possibly TRBD1 on 5 matching bases. The sequencing sample was made of peripheral blood. The CDR3 spells CASSEDPGPHYGYTF. The CDR3 region has the DNA TGTGCCAGCAGTGAAGATCCAGGGCCCCACTATGGCTACACCTTC.